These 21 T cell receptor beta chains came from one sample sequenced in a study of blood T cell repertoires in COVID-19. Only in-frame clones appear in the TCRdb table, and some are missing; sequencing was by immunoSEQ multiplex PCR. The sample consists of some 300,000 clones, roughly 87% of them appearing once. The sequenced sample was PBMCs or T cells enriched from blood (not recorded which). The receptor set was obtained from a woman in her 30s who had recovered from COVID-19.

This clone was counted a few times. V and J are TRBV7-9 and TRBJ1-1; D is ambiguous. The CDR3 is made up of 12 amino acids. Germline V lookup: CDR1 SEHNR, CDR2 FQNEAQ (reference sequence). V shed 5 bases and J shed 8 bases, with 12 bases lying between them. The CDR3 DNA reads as TGTGCCAGCAGCCTACTACTACCCGAAGCTTTCTTT. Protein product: CASSLLLPEAFF.

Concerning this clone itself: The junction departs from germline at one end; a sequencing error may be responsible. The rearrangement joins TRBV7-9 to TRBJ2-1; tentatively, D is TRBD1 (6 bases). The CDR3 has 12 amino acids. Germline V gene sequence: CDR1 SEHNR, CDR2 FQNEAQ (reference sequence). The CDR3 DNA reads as TGTGCCAGCGAGTCTCGGGACAATCAGCAGTTCTTC. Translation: CASESRDNQQFF.

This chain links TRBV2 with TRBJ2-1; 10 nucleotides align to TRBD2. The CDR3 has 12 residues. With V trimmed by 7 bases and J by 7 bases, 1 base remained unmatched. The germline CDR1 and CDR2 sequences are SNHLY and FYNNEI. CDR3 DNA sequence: TGTGCCAGCACTAGCGGGAGTAATGAGCAGTTCTTC. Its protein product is CASTSGSNEQFF.

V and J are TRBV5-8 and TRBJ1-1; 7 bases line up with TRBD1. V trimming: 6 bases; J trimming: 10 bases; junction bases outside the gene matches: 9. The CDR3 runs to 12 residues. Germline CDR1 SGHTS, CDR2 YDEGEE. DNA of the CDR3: TGTGCCAGCACCCCAGGGGGAGAAGGAGCTTTCTTT. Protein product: CASTPGGEGAFF.

CDR3 in amino acids: CASESPSGQQKETQYF. The CDR3 nucleotides are TGCGCCAGCGAGAGTCCCTCGGGACAGCAAAAAGAGACCCAGTACTTC. The V call is TRBV10-2, the J call TRBJ2-5; 7 bases are a match to TRBD1. The J segment lost 3 bases and the V segment lost 8 bases, leaving 15 bases of the junction unmatched. Germline V gene data show CDR1 as WSHSY and CDR2 as SAAADI. The CDR3 covers 16 residues.

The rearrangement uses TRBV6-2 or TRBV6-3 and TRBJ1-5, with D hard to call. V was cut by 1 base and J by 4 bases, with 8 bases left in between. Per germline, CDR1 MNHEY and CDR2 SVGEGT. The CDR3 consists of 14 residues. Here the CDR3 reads CASSYWVGNQPQHF. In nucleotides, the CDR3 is TGTGCCAGCAGTTACTGGGTCGGGAATCAGCCCCAGCATTTT.

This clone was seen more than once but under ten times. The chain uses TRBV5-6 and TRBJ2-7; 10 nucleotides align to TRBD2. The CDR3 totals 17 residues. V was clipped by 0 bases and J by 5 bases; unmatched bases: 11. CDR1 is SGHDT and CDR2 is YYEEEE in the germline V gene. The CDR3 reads CASSLAEGSGRVNEQYF. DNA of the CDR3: TGTGCCAGCAGCTTGGCCGAAGGGAGCGGGAGGGTAAACGAGCAGTACTTC.

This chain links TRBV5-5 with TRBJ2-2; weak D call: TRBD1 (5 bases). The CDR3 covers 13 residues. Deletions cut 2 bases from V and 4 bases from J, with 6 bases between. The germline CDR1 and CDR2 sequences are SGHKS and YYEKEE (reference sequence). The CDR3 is CASSLGVTGELFF. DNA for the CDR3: TGTGCCAGCAGCTTAGGGGTCACCGGGGAGCTGTTTTTT.

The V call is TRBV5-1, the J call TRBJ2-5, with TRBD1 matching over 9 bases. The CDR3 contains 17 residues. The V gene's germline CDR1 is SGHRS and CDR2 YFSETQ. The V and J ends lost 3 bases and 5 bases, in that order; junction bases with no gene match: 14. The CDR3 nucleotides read TGCGCCAGCAGCTCGGGGTGGGACGGACAGGGGATGGAGACCCAGTACTTC. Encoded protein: CASSSGWDGQGMETQYF.

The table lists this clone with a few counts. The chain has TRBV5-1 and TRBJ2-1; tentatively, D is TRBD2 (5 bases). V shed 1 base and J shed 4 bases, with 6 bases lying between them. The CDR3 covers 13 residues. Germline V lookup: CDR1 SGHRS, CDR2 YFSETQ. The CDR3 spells CASSLSGYNEQFF. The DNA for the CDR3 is TGCGCCAGCAGCTTGTCGGGGTACAATGAGCAGTTCTTC.

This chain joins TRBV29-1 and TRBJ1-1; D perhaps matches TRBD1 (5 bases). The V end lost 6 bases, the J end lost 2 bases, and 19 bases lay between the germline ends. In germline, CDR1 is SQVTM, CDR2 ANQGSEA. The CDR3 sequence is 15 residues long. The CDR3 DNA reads TGCAGCGTCCCCGGGGGACGGAGATTTAACACTGAAGCTTTCTTT. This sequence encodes CSVPGGRRFNTEAFF.

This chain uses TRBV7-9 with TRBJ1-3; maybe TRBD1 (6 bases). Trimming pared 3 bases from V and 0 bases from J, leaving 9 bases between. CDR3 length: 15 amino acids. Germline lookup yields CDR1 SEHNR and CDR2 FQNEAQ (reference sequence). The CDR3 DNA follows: TGTGCCAGCAGCTTGCGACAGGCCTCTGGAAACACCATATATTTT. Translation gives CASSLRQASGNTIYF.

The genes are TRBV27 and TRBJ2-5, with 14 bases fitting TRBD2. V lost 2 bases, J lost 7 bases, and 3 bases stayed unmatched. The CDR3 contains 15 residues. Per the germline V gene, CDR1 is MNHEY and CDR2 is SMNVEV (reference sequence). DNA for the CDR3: TGTGCCAGCAGTTTACGACTAGCGGGAGGGTGGACCCAGTACTTC. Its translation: CASSLRLAGGWTQYF.

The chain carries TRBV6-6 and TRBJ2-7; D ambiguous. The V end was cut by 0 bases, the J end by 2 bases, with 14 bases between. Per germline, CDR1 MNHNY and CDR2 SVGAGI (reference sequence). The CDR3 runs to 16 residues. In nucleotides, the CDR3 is TGTGCCAGCAGTTACTCGATTATCAGAGGTGCCTACGAGCAGTACTTC. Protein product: CASSYSIIRGAYEQYF.

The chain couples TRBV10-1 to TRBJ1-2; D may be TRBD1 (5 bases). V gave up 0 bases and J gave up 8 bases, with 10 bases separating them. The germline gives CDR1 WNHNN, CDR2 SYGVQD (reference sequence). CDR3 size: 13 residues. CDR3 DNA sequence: TGCGCCAGCAGTGAGTCTAAGGGGAACGGCTACACCTTC. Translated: CASSESKGNGYTF.

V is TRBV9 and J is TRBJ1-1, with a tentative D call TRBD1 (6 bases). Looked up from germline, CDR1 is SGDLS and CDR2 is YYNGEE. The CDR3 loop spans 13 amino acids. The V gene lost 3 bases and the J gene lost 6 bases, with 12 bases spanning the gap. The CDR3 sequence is CASSGRGQPEAFF. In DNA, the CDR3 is TGTGCCAGCAGCGGAAGAGGACAGCCTGAAGCTTTCTTT. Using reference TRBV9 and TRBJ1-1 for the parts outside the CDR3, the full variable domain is DSGVTQTPKHLITATGQRVTLRCSPRSGDLSVYWYQQSLDQGLQFLIQYYNGEERAKGNILERFSAQQFPDLHSELNLSSLELGDSALYFCASSGRGQPEAFFGQGTRLTVV.

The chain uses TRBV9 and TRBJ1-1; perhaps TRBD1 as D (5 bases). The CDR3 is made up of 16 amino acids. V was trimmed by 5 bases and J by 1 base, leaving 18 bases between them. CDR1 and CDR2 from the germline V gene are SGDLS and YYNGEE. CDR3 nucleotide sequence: TGTGCCAGCAGGAAACCCCCCGGGGGGAGGAACACTGAAGCTTTCTTT. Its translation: CASRKPPGGRNTEAFF.

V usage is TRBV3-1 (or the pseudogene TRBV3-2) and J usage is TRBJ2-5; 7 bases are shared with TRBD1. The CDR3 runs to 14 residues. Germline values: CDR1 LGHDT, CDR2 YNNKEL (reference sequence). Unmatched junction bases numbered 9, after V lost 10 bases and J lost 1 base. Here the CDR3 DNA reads TGTGCCACTTCCCTGGCAGGGGGCCAAGAGACCCAGTACTTC. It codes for CATSLAGGQETQYF.

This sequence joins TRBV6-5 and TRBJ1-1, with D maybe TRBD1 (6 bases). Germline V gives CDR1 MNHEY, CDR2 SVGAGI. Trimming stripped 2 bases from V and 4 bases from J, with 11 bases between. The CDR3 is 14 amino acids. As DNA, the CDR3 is TGTGCCAGCAGTTACACGACAGGTACCACTGAAGCTTTCTTT. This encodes CASSYTTGTTEAFF.

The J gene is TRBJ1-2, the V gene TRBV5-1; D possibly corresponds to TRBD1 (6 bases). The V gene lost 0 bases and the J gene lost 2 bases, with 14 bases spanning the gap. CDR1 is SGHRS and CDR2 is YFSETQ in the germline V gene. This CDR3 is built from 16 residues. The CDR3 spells CASSLGAAGANYGYTF. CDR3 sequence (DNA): TGCGCCAGCAGCTTGGGGGCGGCAGGGGCCAACTATGGCTACACCTTC.

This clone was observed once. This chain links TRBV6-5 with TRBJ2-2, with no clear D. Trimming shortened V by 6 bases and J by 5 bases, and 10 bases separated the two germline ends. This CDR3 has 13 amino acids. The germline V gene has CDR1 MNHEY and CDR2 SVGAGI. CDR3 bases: TGTGCCAGCAGCGAGACTCGTACCGGGGAGCTGTTTTTT. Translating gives CASSETRTGELFF.